This TCR beta chain stems from a study of blood T cell repertoires in COVID-19. Across the study: The United States, Italy and Spain were the sources of the acute and convalescent COVID-19 samples. Sources were T cells, B-cell-depleted T cells, or PBMCs; the material itself was cDNA or gDNA.

Authors' processing steps: Estimation of nucleated cell counts relied on the amplification of reference gene primers. The data were produced by immunoSEQ multiplex PCR, yet TCRdb's version contains in-frame clones alone and is incomplete. V and J calls and clone size come straight from that table; D and trimming were deduced from the DNA. Of more than 40,000 clones in the sample, roughly 90% were seen once. The CDR3 runs to 14 residues. Germline CDR1 KGHSH, CDR2 LQKENI. The germline V and J ends were trimmed by 1 base and 4 bases, with 9 bases remaining between them. This chain links TRBV18 with TRBJ2-3, with D unresolved. The TCR sequence derives from an elderly man with acute or convalescent COVID-19. Sequences were obtained from peripheral blood. As DNA, the CDR3 is TGTGCCAGCTCACCACGAGGTCCGCCAGATACGCAGTATTTT. Translation gives CASSPRGPPDTQYF.